Sequencing of this T cell receptor beta chain was carried out in a study of T cell responses to AZD1222 COVID-19 vaccine. Clones were sequenced by immunoSEQ multiplex PCR, and TCRdb holds only the in-frame ones, with some missing. Altogether some 170,000 clones are present, 90% to 95% being singletons, with the ten largest covering approximately 1.6%. Germline-derived CDR1 and CDR2 are MNHEY and SVGAGI. Trimming removed 6 bases from V and 4 bases from J; junction bases left unmatched: 6. This CDR3 has 14 residues. Study-wide findings and caveats: Close to half of spike-specific TCRs reportedly recognize unmutated variant regions.

With regard to this clone: Its antigen is not identified.

This TCR derives from an adult who received the AZD1222 COVID-19 vaccine. V is TRBV6-5 and J is TRBJ2-3; the match to TRBD2 covers 8 bases. The sequences come from peripheral blood, collected 28 days after the second AZD1222 dose. This chain's CDR3 is CASRAGLGADTQYF. The CDR3 DNA is TGTGCCAGCAGGGCGGGACTAGGCGCAGATACGCAGTATTTT.